These 23 T cell receptor beta chains were all obtained from the same sample, sequenced in a study of T cells after yellow fever vaccination. One entry per CDR3 protein, called by TCRdb with MiXCR from the 5' RACE reads. Counted here are approximately 70,000 distinct CDR3 sequences, around 7.7% occurring once; the ten biggest clones make up approximately 30%. The input for sequencing was CD8+ T cells sorted from PBMCs, taken roughly 10 days after the first yellow fever vaccination. Receptors originate from a man aged 18 to 35 who received the YFV17D yellow fever vaccine.

The rearrangement joins TRBV4-1 to TRBJ1-2, with 7 bases aligning to TRBD1. The germline V gene has CDR1 MGHRA and CDR2 YSYEKL. V dropped 3 bases and J dropped 6; count of bases not matched to a gene: 10. The CDR3 is 15 amino acids. The CDR3 nucleotides are TGCGCCAGCAGCCAGACCAGGACAGGAAGAAATGGCTACACCTTC. Protein sequence: CASSQTRTGRNGYTF.

There are many counts of this clonotype. V usage is TRBV7-7 and J usage is TRBJ2-5; possibly TRBD2 for D (6 bases). V lost 1 base to trimming and J lost 5 bases, with 14 bases between them. Germline V gives CDR1 SSHAT, CDR2 FNYEAQ (reference sequence). The CDR3 is 15 amino acids. CDR3 DNA sequence: TGTGCCAGCAGCTTAGACCCTAGCGTTACGGAGACCCAGTACTTC. As protein: CASSLDPSVTETQYF.

Ten or more counts support this clonotype. The chain is built from TRBV6-5 and TRBJ1-6; TRBD1 matches 8 bases. Per germline, CDR1 MNHEY and CDR2 SVGAGI. V was pared by 2 bases and J by 10 bases, with 4 bases of the junction left unmatched. There are 14 residues in the CDR3. The CDR3 protein is CASSYAQGVSPLHF. The CDR3 DNA follows: TGTGCCAGCAGTTACGCACAGGGGGTCTCACCCCTCCACTTT.

This clonotype occurred many times. J is TRBJ1-3 and V is TRBV20-1; the D gene is possibly TRBD1 (6 bases). Germline V gene lookup returns CDR1 DFQATT and CDR2 SNEGSKA (reference sequence). Trimming shortened V by 3 bases and J by 7 bases, and 19 bases separated the two germline ends. This CDR3 spans 15 amino acids. The CDR3 here is CSASGTTGYWNTIYF. CDR3 DNA sequence: TGCAGTGCTAGCGGGACAACTGGATACTGGAACACCATATATTTT.

This clonotype was counted between two and nine times. The chain combines TRBV7-6 with TRBJ2-5; maybe TRBD1 (6 bases). Germline CDR1 and CDR2: SGHVS and FNYEAQ. This CDR3 is 14 amino acids long. Trimming shortened V by 3 bases and J by 6 bases, and 14 bases separated the two germline ends. The CDR3 DNA reads as TGTGCCAGCAGCTTGGCGGCAGGGGAACAGACCCAGTACTTC. As protein: CASSLAAGEQTQYF.

This clonotype was observed many times. The chain has TRBV7-9 and TRBJ1-6; D gene uncertain. CDR1 is SEHNR and CDR2 is FQNEAQ in the germline V gene (reference sequence). The CDR3 extends over 13 amino acids. The V and J ends lost 3 bases and 14 bases respectively, with 14 bases between them. The CDR3, as DNA: TGTGCCAGCAGCTTCCCCAGGAAGAGGGCCCTCCACTTT. Its protein product is CASSFPRKRALHF.

This clonotype has ten or more counts. The rearrangement links TRBV12-3 or TRBV12-4 to TRBJ2-1; possibly TRBD2 for D (6 bases). V was clipped by 4 bases and J by 2 bases, with 18 bases between them. The CDR3 spans 17 residues. CDR3: CASSSGGEPGPYNEQFF. The CDR3 DNA sequence: TGTGCCAGCAGTTCCGGAGGGGAACCGGGGCCCTACAATGAGCAGTTCTTC.

This clonotype was seen many times. This chain joins TRBV4-1 and TRBJ2-3; TRBD1 is a possible D gene (5 bases). Deletions cut 0 bases from V and 8 bases from J, with 9 bases between. CDR3 length equals 13 residues. Germline values: CDR1 MGHRA, CDR2 YSYEKL. This chain's CDR3 is CASSQDRGGTQYF. The CDR3 nucleotides are TGCGCCAGCAGCCAAGATAGGGGTGGTACGCAGTATTTT.

This clonotype was seen ten or more times. The chain recombines TRBV5-5 with TRBJ1-4; D is uncertain. V was shortened by 0 bases and J by 12 bases, with 12 bases between the two germline ends. The CDR3 is 13 residues long. Germline V gene sequence: CDR1 SGHKS, CDR2 YYEKEE (reference sequence). In nucleotides, the CDR3 is TGTGCCAGCAGCTTGGCCGACCCCGGTGAACTGTTTTTT. It specifies CASSLADPGELFF.

This clonotype was recorded at least ten times. The V call is TRBV9, the J call TRBJ1-2; D unresolved. CDR1 is SGDLS, CDR2 YYNGEE, per germline. Trimming shortened V by 4 bases and J by 0 bases, and 7 bases separated the two germline ends. CDR3 length equals 13 residues. As DNA, the CDR3 is TGTGCCAGCAGCATGCCTGCTAACTATGGCTACACCTTC. Translation: CASSMPANYGYTF.

Many counts were recorded for this clonotype. V is TRBV6-1 and J is TRBJ1-5; D unresolved. Germline lookup yields CDR1 MNHNS and CDR2 SASEGT. This CDR3 is 15 amino acids long. V dropped 6 bases and J dropped 2 bases, with 14 bases sitting between them. CDR3 nucleotide sequence: TGTGCCAGCAGACGAGCCGGGCAAGGCAATCAGCCCCAGCATTTT. This gives the protein CASRRAGQGNQPQHF.

This clonotype was observed a handful of times. V and J are TRBV7-9 and TRBJ1-2, with D perhaps TRBD1 (6 bases). This CDR3 contains 14 residues. The germline gives CDR1 SEHNR, CDR2 FQNEAQ (reference sequence). Deletions cut 3 bases from V and 6 bases from J, with 14 bases between. CDR3 bases: TGTGCCAGCAGCTTCAGTACAGGGAGGCATGGCTACACCTTC. This sequence encodes CASSFSTGRHGYTF.

This clonotype was seen at least ten times. The V gene is TRBV11-2, the J gene TRBJ2-7; 10 bases are a match to TRBD1. The germline V gene has CDR1 SGHAT and CDR2 FQNNGV. This CDR3 has 15 amino acids. CDR3 region: CASSLDRGRGYEQYV. CDR3 sequence (DNA): TGTGCCAGCAGCCTAGACAGGGGGCGCGGCTACGAGCAGTACGTC.

CDR3: CASSLTRTGVRYYEQYF. Written as DNA, the CDR3 is TGTGCCAGCAGTCTCACTCGTACAGGGGTGCGCTACTACGAGCAGTACTTC. The rearrangement uses TRBV27 and TRBJ2-7; 7 bases line up with TRBD1. V gave up 5 bases and J gave up 3 bases; unmatched junction bases: 16. Germline CDR1 and CDR2: MNHEY and SMNVEV (reference sequence). The CDR3 has 17 residues.

Many counts were recorded for this clonotype. The CDR3, as DNA: TGCGCCAGCAGCTTGGTGGACAGAGTTAACCGGAACACTGAAGCTTTCTTT. Protein: CASSLVDRVNRNTEAFF. The V gene is TRBV5-1, the J gene TRBJ1-1, with TRBD1 as a possible D gene (6 bases). V was trimmed by 0 bases and J by 1 base, leaving 16 bases between them. This CDR3 comprises 17 residues. Germline lookup yields CDR1 SGHRS and CDR2 YFSETQ.

This clonotype was found a few times. The chain employs TRBV12-2 and TRBJ2-3; the D segment call TRBD1 is taken from the table without a DNA check. TRBV12-2 is marked as a pseudogene. The CDR3 has 15 residues. CDR3 DNA: TGTGCAAGTCGCCCCCTCTCTGAAATAACAGATACGCAGTATTTT. Residues: CASRPLSEITDTQYF.

This clonotype was picked up many times. The chain couples TRBV20-1 to TRBJ2-7; 10 positions match TRBD2. Germline CDR1 DFQATT, CDR2 SNEGSKA (reference sequence). With V trimmed by 6 bases and J by 2 bases, 10 bases remained unmatched. The CDR3 has 15 residues. CDR3 sequence reads: CSAGDLAGATYEQYF. The CDR3 coding sequence is TGCAGTGCAGGCGATCTAGCGGGGGCCACCTACGAGCAGTACTTC.

This clonotype occurred a few times. The chain carries TRBV5-1 and TRBJ2-7, with 10 bases aligning to TRBD2. Trimming took 0 bases from V and 4 from J; bases not matched to a gene: 13. The CDR3 runs to 18 residues. Germline CDR1 is SGHRS and CDR2 is YFSETQ. CDR3 DNA: TGCGCCAGCAGCTTGGGGAGCGGGGGGGCCTTGAGCCCTTACGAGCAGTACTTC. It encodes CASSLGSGGALSPYEQYF.

This clonotype came up many times. This sequence joins TRBV25-1 and TRBJ1-6, with unresolved D. The CDR3 has 10 amino acids. The ends were cut back, 2 bases at V and 17 bases at J, with 7 bases in the middle. Germline CDR1 reads MGHDK; CDR2 reads SYGVNS. DNA of the CDR3: TGTGCCAGCAGTGAAGGGCCCGTCCACTTT. This encodes CASSEGPVHF.

This clonotype showed up many times. The rearrangement links TRBV7-2 to TRBJ1-6; D possibly corresponds to TRBD1 (5 bases). CDR1 and CDR2 from the germline V gene are SGHTA and FQGNSA. V was pared by 5 bases and J by 8 bases, with 19 bases between. CDR3 size: 16 residues. CDR3: CASSPLFGDGDSPLHF. The CDR3 coding sequence is TGTGCCAGCAGCCCCCTCTTTGGGGACGGGGATTCACCCCTCCACTTT.

The chain recombines TRBV5-4 with TRBJ2-3; 7 bases agree with TRBD1. V dropped 2 bases and J dropped 2; count of bases not matched to a gene: 5. CDR3 size: 15 residues. Looked up from germline, CDR1 is SGHNT and CDR2 is YYREEE (reference sequence). CDR3 in amino acids: CASSFRDRSTDTQYF. The DNA for the CDR3 is TGTGCCAGCAGCTTCCGGGACAGATCCACAGATACGCAGTATTTT.

At least ten counts were recorded for this clonotype. The chain uses TRBV5-5 and TRBJ2-3; possible D gene TRBD2, 7 bases. Germline lookup yields CDR1 SGHKS and CDR2 YYEKEE (reference sequence). With 4 bases removed from V and 4 bases from J, the gap between germline ends came to 13 bases. The CDR3 covers 14 residues. CDR3 protein: CASSTRGGPDTQYF. The CDR3 DNA reads as TGTGCCAGCAGCACTAGGGGGGGCCCAGATACGCAGTATTTT.

The chain is built from TRBV9 and TRBJ2-2; D is perhaps TRBD1 or TRBD2 (5 bases each). Trimming removed 0 bases from V and 3 bases from J, with 12 bases in between. The CDR3 contains 16 residues. Looked up from germline, CDR1 is SGDLS and CDR2 is YYNGEE. CDR3 sequence (DNA): TGTGCCAGCAGCGTAGGGGGCGGGCGAGACACCGGGGAGCTGTTTTTT. It encodes CASSVGGGRDTGELFF.